The rows below give T cell receptor beta chains drawn from one sample of a study of shared clonotypes between healthy human individuals. Libraries were prepared by immunoSEQ multiplex PCR; TCRdb keeps only in-frame clonotypes and omits some of them. The top ten hold 0.39% of the sample, which has 2 million to 2.5 million clones, roughly 93% seen once. The sample taken for sequencing was naive CD4+ T cells from PBMCs. These receptors originate from a man between 18 and 29 years old in good health. Some clones in this sample may be carry-over from other donors' samples. The CDR3 runs from the conserved cysteine through the conserved F or W. The D gene is left open where the match is weak. Clone size is stated in some rows and not others, as once, few, many or a class when expanded.

d_call	clone_size	v_call	j_call	cdr3_aa	cdr3_nt
TRBD1	NA	TRBV5-1	TRBJ1-4	CASSPSPVPTGAEKLFF	TGCGCCAGCAGCCCCTCCCCCGTACCGACAGGGGCCGAAAAACTGTTTTTT
NA	NA	TRBV2	TRBJ2-2	CASLGDTGELFF	TGTGCCAGTCTGGGGGACACCGGGGAGCTGTTTTTT
TRBD2	NA	TRBV5-1	TRBJ2-3	CASSPETSGGTDTQYF	TGCGCCAGCAGCCCAGAGACTAGCGGGGGCACAGATACGCAGTATTTT
TRBD2	NA	TRBV5-1	TRBJ2-1	CASSREGFQYNEQFF	TGCGCCAGCAGCCGGGAGGGATTCCAGTACAATGAGCAGTTCTTC
TRBD1	NA	TRBV27	TRBJ2-7	CASSDGTGGYEQYF	TGTGCCAGCAGTGACGGGACAGGGGGATACGAGCAGTACTTC
NA	NA	TRBV28	TRBJ1-3	CASSFPGAGNTIYF	TGTGCCAGCAGTTTCCCAGGGGCTGGAAACACCATATATTTT
TRBD2	NA	TRBV5-1	TRBJ2-3	CASSSDLGLAGDVDTQYF	TGCGCCAGCAGCTCTGACCTCGGACTAGCGGGAGACGTAGATACGCAGTATTTT
NA	once	TRBV9	TRBJ1-1	CASSPRVVPEAFF	TGTGCCAGCAGCCCAAGGGTAGTTCCTGAAGCTTTCTTT
TRBD2	NA	TRBV6-5	TRBJ2-5	CASSYSTSGLVETQYF	TGTGCCAGCAGTTACTCGACTAGCGGGTTGGTAGAGACCCAGTACTTC
NA	once	TRBV7-9	TRBJ1-4	CASSLQGTAVEKLFF	TGTGCCAGCAGCCTGCAGGGGACTGCCGTCGAAAAACTGTTTTTT
TRBD1	once	TRBV27	TRBJ1-1	CASRSPITGATEAFF	TGTGCCAGCAGGAGTCCTATAACAGGGGCCACTGAAGCTTTCTTT
TRBD2	NA	TRBV28	TRBJ2-3	CASSASGRAGDTQYF	TGTGCCAGCAGTGCCAGCGGGAGGGCCGGAGATACGCAGTATTTT
NA	NA	TRBV6-1	TRBJ1-5	CASSELTGREPQHF	TGTGCCAGCAGTGAACTAACGGGGAGGGAGCCCCAGCATTTT
NA	NA	TRBV10-3	TRBJ2-3	CAISELTDTQYF	TGTGCCATCAGCGAACTCACAGATACGCAGTATTTT
NA	NA	TRBV5-1	TRBJ1-1	CASSLGSLSITEAFF	TGCGCCAGCAGCTTGGGGAGTCTTAGTATCACTGAAGCTTTCTTT
NA	NA	TRBV21-1	TRBJ1-1	CASSKKTGGASKAFF	TGTGCCAGCAGCAAAAAGACAGGGGGCGCTTCCAAAGCTTTCTTT
NA	few	TRBV29-1	TRBJ2-3	CSVRGQPWTDTQYF	TGCAGCGTTCGGGGCCAGCCCTGGACAGATACGCAGTATTTT
NA	once	TRBV9	TRBJ2-2	CASSPRHRTGELFF	TGTGCCAGCAGCCCACGACACCGCACCGGGGAGCTGTTTTTT
NA	NA	TRBV11-1	TRBJ2-7	CASSSHPSYEQYF	TGTGCCAGCAGCTCACATCCATCCTACGAGCAGTACTTC
NA	NA	TRBV6-1	TRBJ1-2	CASSEDRSYGYTF	TGTGCCAGCAGTGAAGACAGGTCGTATGGCTACACCTTC
NA	NA	TRBV6-1	TRBJ2-1	CASSDVRGLYNEQFF	TGTGCCAGCAGTGATGTTCGGGGTCTATACAATGAGCAGTTCTTC
NA	NA	TRBV11-2	TRBJ1-1	CASSRGGTGTEAFF	TGTGCCAGCAGCCGCGGAGGTACGGGTACTGAAGCTTTCTTT
NA	few	TRBV19	TRBJ1-5	CASSIDGAQPQHF	TGTGCCAGTAGTATCGACGGGGCTCAGCCCCAGCATTTT
TRBD2	NA	TRBV11-2	TRBJ2-1	CASSLGTRDEQFF	TGTGCCAGCAGCTTAGGGACTAGGGATGAGCAGTTCTTC
NA	NA	TRBV30	TRBJ1-2	CAWSVGPGPTYGYTF	TGTGCCTGGAGTGTGGGACCGGGACCGACCTATGGCTACACCTTC
NA	NA	TRBV9	TRBJ2-3	CASSVRGGGDTQYF	TGTGCCAGCAGCGTACGAGGCGGAGGGGATACGCAGTATTTT
NA	NA	TRBV9	TRBJ1-4	CASSAYQGLSEKLFF	TGTGCCAGCAGCGCGTACCAGGGTCTGAGTGAAAAACTGTTTTTT
TRBD1	few	TRBV25-1	TRBJ1-1	CASSAGQMNTEAFF	TGTGCCAGCAGTGCGGGACAGATGAACACTGAAGCTTTCTTT
NA	NA	TRBV7-3	TRBJ2-3	CASSLTGLTDTQYF	TGTGCCAGCAGCTTAACCGGGCTCACAGATACGCAGTATTTT